This T cell receptor (beta chain) originates from a study of neurological immune-mediated disorders. General observations from the study: When the repertoires were sorted by phylogenetic grouping, those of 18 of 34 multiple sclerosis patients ended up in one related-CDR3 cluster, a possible signature.

With 10-nucleotide random UMIs included, cDNA was synthesized by 5'RACE. TCRdb analysed the 5' RACE reads with MiXCR anew, one entry per CDR3 protein. The table has around 50,000 distinct CDR3 sequences, under 4.5% seen once. There are many counts of this clonotype. Its cognate antigen is unknown. CDR3 length equals 14 residues. Trimming took 5 bases from V and 6 from J; bases not matched to a gene: 9. The germline V gene has CDR1 MNHEY and CDR2 SVGAGI. Sequenced material: PBMCs. This TCR was recovered from a young woman with multiple sclerosis. The chain combines TRBV6-5 with TRBJ2-7; 8 nucleotides agree with TRBD1. DNA of the CDR3: TGTGCCAGCAGTAAACGGACAGGGATGGGCGAGCAGTACTTC. This sequence encodes CASSKRTGMGEQYF.